A single sample gave rise to the 28 T cell receptor beta chains below, sequenced in a study of shared clonotypes between healthy human individuals. The assay was immunoSEQ multiplex PCR, and TCRdb's table has in-frame clones only and misses some. The sample contains roughly 2.5 million clones, approximately 92% of which appear only once. Sequences were obtained from naive CD4+ T cells sorted from blood. Subset: CD45RA+ positively selected. All receptors come from a man aged 18 to 29 in good health.

V and J are TRBV27 and TRBJ1-1, with TRBD1 identical over 10 bases. Germline lookup yields CDR1 MNHEY and CDR2 SMNVEV (reference sequence). This CDR3 is built from 15 residues. J gave up 2 bases and V 6 bases, and 6 bases lay outside the gene matches. The CDR3 DNA sequence: TGTGCCAGCAGATCCGGACAGGGGGGAAACACTGAAGCTTTCTTT. Protein product: CASRSGQGGNTEAFF.

This clone was seen a single time. J is TRBJ2-1 and V is TRBV7-9, with TRBD2 matching over 7 bases. This CDR3 region has 17 residues. V shed 3 bases and J 8 bases; nucleotides not matched to a gene: 16. Germline-derived CDR1 and CDR2 are SEHNR and FQNEAQ (reference sequence). CDR3 region: CASSFLFGSSGGYEQFF. CDR3 nucleotides: TGTGCCAGCAGCTTCTTGTTTGGGTCCTCCGGGGGGTATGAGCAGTTCTTC.

The chain joins TRBV19 to TRBJ2-1; 7 bases match TRBD1. This CDR3 has 15 amino acids. V lost 6 bases and J lost 4; bases outside the gene matches: 9. In germline, CDR1 is LNHDA, CDR2 SQIVND (reference sequence). The CDR3: CASSPGTVGYNEQFF. CDR3 bases: TGTGCCAGTAGCCCCGGGACAGTGGGGTACAATGAGCAGTTCTTC. The variable domain in full, with the rest retrieved from reference TRBV19 and TRBJ2-1, is DGGITQSPKYLFRKEGQNVTLSCEQNLNHDAMYWYRQDPGQGLRLIYYSQIVNDFQKGDIAEGYSVSREKKESFPLTVTSAQKNPTAFYLCASSPGTVGYNEQFFGPGTRLTVL.

This clone came up a few times. This chain connects TRBV6-6 to TRBJ1-4, with 7 nucleotides matching TRBD1. V was clipped by 6 bases and J by 7 bases; unmatched bases: 5. The CDR3 is 13 residues long. CDR1 and CDR2 (germline): MNHNY, SVGAGI (reference sequence). CDR3: CASSPGGGEKLFF. DNA of the CDR3: TGTGCCAGCAGCCCAGGGGGTGGTGAAAAACTGTTTTTT.

The chain combines TRBV11-2 with TRBJ2-7; 8 bases fit TRBD1. The V and J ends lost 5 bases and 3 bases, in that order; junction bases with no gene match: 12. Germline V gene sequence: CDR1 SGHAT, CDR2 FQNNGV. The CDR3 is made up of 16 amino acids. The DNA of the CDR3 is TGTGCCAGCAGCCGTACAACAGGGGGATTGGGCTACGAGCAGTACTTC. It codes for CASSRTTGGLGYEQYF.

As for this clone: The identical CDR3 is also encoded by other nucleotide sequences in the sample. V gene TRBV9 combines with J gene TRBJ2-5, with 7 positions matching TRBD2. Germline assignment: CDR1 SGDLS and CDR2 YYNGEE. CDR3 size: 14 residues. The trim removed 0 bases at V and 5 bases at J, leaving 4 bases unmatched. CDR3 amino acids: CASSVAGGWETQYF. CDR3 DNA sequence: TGTGCCAGCAGCGTAGCGGGAGGTTGGGAGACCCAGTACTTC.

Details on this clone: The junction does not match germline at one end; this may be a read error. The sample contains more than one DNA sequence encoding this CDR3. Written as DNA, the CDR3 is TGCGCCAGCAGCCAAGAGTACAGGGAATACGAGCAGTACTTT. As protein: CASSQEYREYEQYF. The chain carries TRBV4-3 and TRBJ2-7, with a tentative D call TRBD1 (6 bases). Germline V gene data show CDR1 as LGHNA and CDR2 as YSLEER. The CDR3 is made up of 14 amino acids.

This sequence joins TRBV5-1 and TRBJ1-2; no reliable D call. The CDR3 covers 15 residues. Trimming took 0 bases from V and 0 from J, leaving 9 bases between them. Germline V gene lookup returns CDR1 SGHRS and CDR2 YFSETQ. The CDR3 loop is CASSLAAAANYGYTF. Here the CDR3 DNA reads TGCGCCAGCAGCTTGGCCGCGGCAGCTAACTATGGCTACACCTTC. The entire variable domain, with the rest obtained from reference TRBV5-1 and TRBJ1-2, is as follows: KAGVTQTPRYLIKTRGQQVTLSCSPISGHRSVSWYQQTPGQGLQFLFEYFSETQRNKGNFPGRFSGRQFSNSRSEMNVSTLELGDSALYLCASSLAAAANYGYTFGSGTRLTVV.

This clone was recorded a few times. V and J are TRBV2 and TRBJ1-6; D unclear. There are 14 residues in the CDR3. The germline V and J ends were trimmed by 4 bases and 5 bases, with 9 bases remaining between them. Germline-derived CDR1 and CDR2 are SNHLY and FYNNEI. CDR3 sequence: CASSAHQDNSPLHF. The CDR3 DNA reads TGTGCCAGCAGTGCGCACCAGGATAATTCACCCCTCCACTTT.

This clone was seen a few times. The chain combines TRBV10-3 with TRBJ1-6; 9 bases map to TRBD1. The CDR3 covers 15 residues. V lost 7 bases, J lost 9 bases, and 10 bases stayed unmatched. Germline CDR1 and CDR2: ENHRY and SYGVKD. Here the CDR3 reads CAITWTGVIGSPLHF. The CDR3 DNA is TGTGCCATCACCTGGACAGGGGTGATTGGTTCACCCCTCCACTTT.

This clone appeared once. The V call is TRBV2, the J call TRBJ1-2, with 7 bases fitting TRBD1. The germline gives CDR1 SNHLY, CDR2 FYNNEI. The CDR3 contains 14 residues. V shed 5 bases, J shed 6 bases, and the junction held 9 bases outside the gene matches. The CDR3 here is CASSSEGTVDGYTF. The CDR3 region has the DNA TGTGCCAGCAGTTCCGAGGGGACAGTTGATGGCTACACCTTC.

The rearrangement links TRBV10-1 to TRBJ2-5, with a possible D match to TRBD1 (6 bases). CDR3 length: 12 amino acids. V lost 2 bases and J 7 bases, leaving 8 bases between the germline ends. CDR1 WNHNN and CDR2 SYGVQD come from the germline V gene (reference sequence). In nucleotides, the CDR3 is TGCGCCAGCAGTGAGGCGACAGGGACCCAGTACTTC. This codes for CASSEATGTQYF.

The chain joins TRBV15 to TRBJ1-5, with D hard to call. V was shortened by 3 bases and J by 0 bases, with 9 bases between the two germline ends. This CDR3 is built from 15 residues. CDR1 and CDR2 (germline): LNHNV, YYDKDF (reference sequence). CDR3 amino acids: CATSSDTYSNQPQHF. As DNA, the CDR3 is TGTGCCACCAGCAGTGACACTTATAGCAATCAGCCCCAGCATTTT.

The J gene is TRBJ2-1, the V gene TRBV7-3; D might be TRBD2 (5 bases). The CDR3 contains 15 residues. CDR1 SGHTA and CDR2 FQGTGA come from the germline V gene. The V and J ends lost 2 bases and 6 bases respectively, with 14 bases between them. Here the CDR3 DNA reads TGTGCCAGCAGCTTATATGGGGAGCCGGGCAATGAGCAGTTCTTC. The encoded protein is CASSLYGEPGNEQFF.

This chain uses TRBV19 with TRBJ1-4, with D unclear. This CDR3 has 15 amino acids. Germline V CDR1 and CDR2: LNHDA, SQIVND (reference sequence). Trimming pared 0 bases from V and 5 bases from J, leaving 10 bases between. DNA of the CDR3: TGTGCCAGTAGTATAGAGGGAATCGGAAATGAAAAACTGTTTTTT. Protein sequence: CASSIEGIGNEKLFF.

Of note for this clone: The sample holds other DNA sequences that translate to the same CDR3. This rearrangement joins TRBV5-1 to TRBJ2-1, with no clear D. This CDR3 spans 16 amino acids. Trimming took 0 bases from V and 1 from J, leaving 11 bases between them. CDR1 and CDR2 from the germline V gene are SGHRS and YFSETQ. The CDR3, as DNA: TGCGCCAGCAGCTTGGGTGGGGTAGGATCCTACAATGAGCAGTTCTTC. Protein: CASSLGGVGSYNEQFF.

This clone was recorded only once. V gene TRBV9 combines with J gene TRBJ2-2, with D uncertain. Looked up from germline, CDR1 is SGDLS and CDR2 is YYNGEE. CDR3 length equals 16 residues. V was cut by 3 bases and J by 0 bases, with 12 bases left in between. CDR3 residues: CASSALRSTNTGELFF. The CDR3 DNA reads as TGTGCCAGCAGCGCCCTCAGGAGTACGAACACCGGGGAGCTGTTTTTT. The full variable domain, rest sourced from reference TRBV9 and TRBJ2-2, is DSGVTQTPKHLITATGQRVTLRCSPRSGDLSVYWYQQSLDQGLQFLIQYYNGEERAKGNILERFSAQQFPDLHSELNLSSLELGDSALYFCASSALRSTNTGELFFGEGSRLTVL.

This chain uses TRBV5-1 with TRBJ2-3; 10 bases map to TRBD1. The trim removed 4 bases at V and 5 bases at J, leaving 10 bases unmatched. The CDR3 spans 16 residues. Germline-derived CDR1 and CDR2 are SGHRS and YFSETQ. Here the CDR3 reads CASSTRGQGEGDTQYF. CDR3 bases: TGCGCCAGCAGCACACGCGGACAGGGGGAGGGAGATACGCAGTATTTT.

As for this clone: This sample also contains other DNA sequences that code for the same CDR3. The chain carries TRBV19 and TRBJ1-5; D uncertain. In germline, CDR1 is LNHDA, CDR2 SQIVND (reference sequence). V gave up 6 bases and J gave up 4 bases, with 10 bases separating them. The CDR3 runs 13 residues. The CDR3 nucleotides are TGTGCCAGTAGCACCACGGGGAATCAGCCCCAGCATTTT. Translating it yields CASSTTGNQPQHF.

The CDR3: CASSLQGTNYGYTF. As DNA, the CDR3 is TGTGCCAGCAGCTTACAGGGAACGAACTATGGCTACACCTTC. The V gene is TRBV5-5, the J gene TRBJ1-2, with D perhaps TRBD1 (6 bases). Between the trimmed V and J ends, which lost 2 bases and 2 bases, there was a span of 10 bases. Germline values: CDR1 SGHKS, CDR2 YYEKEE (reference sequence). This CDR3 region has 14 residues. Based on the CDR3 plus reference TRBV5-5 and TRBJ1-2, the full variable domain is DAGVTQSPTHLIKTRGQQVTLRCSPISGHKSVSWYQQVLGQGPQFIFQYYEKEERGRGNFPDRFSARQFPNYSSELNVNALLLGDSALYLCASSLQGTNYGYTFGSGTRLTVV.

The V and J genes are TRBV5-1 and TRBJ2-1, with 8 positions matching TRBD2. The J segment lost 3 bases and the V segment lost 5 bases, leaving 1 base of the junction unmatched. CDR1 SGHRS and CDR2 YFSETQ come from the germline V gene. CDR3 size: 13 residues. The CDR3, as DNA: TGCGCCAGCAGTACTAGCGGCTACAATGAGCAGTTCTTC. It is translated as CASSTSGYNEQFF. Based on the CDR3 plus reference TRBV5-1 and TRBJ2-1, the full variable domain is KAGVTQTPRYLIKTRGQQVTLSCSPISGHRSVSWYQQTPGQGLQFLFEYFSETQRNKGNFPGRFSGRQFSNSRSEMNVSTLELGDSALYLCASSTSGYNEQFFGPGTRLTVL.

The gene calls are TRBV6-5 and TRBJ2-3; 7 bases align to TRBD2. This CDR3 region has 14 residues. Per the germline V gene, CDR1 is MNHEY and CDR2 is SVGAGI. V shed 5 bases and J 2 bases; nucleotides not matched to a gene: 4. CDR3 loop: CASSSGTNTDTQYF. The CDR3 bases are TGTGCCAGCAGTAGCGGGACTAACACAGATACGCAGTATTTT.

A single count supports this clone. The gene calls are TRBV2 and TRBJ2-2; 8 bases fit TRBD2. Germline assignment: CDR1 SNHLY and CDR2 FYNNEI. Trimming at V came to 7 bases and at J to 5 bases, leaving 3 bases not matched to a gene. The CDR3 covers 13 residues. The DNA for the CDR3 is TGTGCCAGCATTCCGGGGGGGACCGGGGAGCTGTTTTTT. It codes for CASIPGGTGELFF.

The J gene is TRBJ2-1, the V gene TRBV7-9, with 14 bases aligning to TRBD2. V shed 10 bases, J shed 12 bases, and the junction held 11 bases outside the gene matches. There are 14 residues in the CDR3. CDR1 is SEHNR, CDR2 FQNEAQ, per germline (reference sequence). CDR3 bases: TGTGCCATCCCGGGACTAGCGGGAGATGGGGGGCAGTTCTTC. Protein: CAIPGLAGDGGQFF.

This clone has just one count. This rearrangement joins TRBV30 to TRBJ1-5; D may be TRBD1 (5 bases). The germline CDR1 and CDR2 sequences are GTSNPN and SVGIG (reference sequence). This CDR3 region has 15 residues. Between the trimmed V and J ends, which lost 0 bases and 2 bases, there was a span of 11 bases. As DNA, the CDR3 is TGTGCCTGGAGTGTAAGTGAAGGGGGCAATCAGCCCCAGCATTTT. The encoded protein is CAWSVSEGGNQPQHF.

This rearrangement joins TRBV5-8 to TRBJ2-1; D may be TRBD2 (6 bases). Trimming stripped 1 base from V and 9 bases from J, with 14 bases between. The CDR3 sequence is 14 residues long. Germline loops: CDR1 SGHTS, CDR2 YDEGEE. This chain's CDR3 is CASSLTEGTFEQFF. For the CDR3, the DNA is TGTGCCAGCAGCTTGACGGAGGGGACGTTTGAGCAGTTCTTC.

In this sample, this clone turned up once. The sample holds other DNA sequences that translate to the same CDR3. The chain couples TRBV5-1 to TRBJ2-5, with no clear D. V was trimmed by 4 bases and J by 3 bases, leaving 4 bases between them. Germline CDR1 SGHRS, CDR2 YFSETQ. This CDR3 has 11 residues. The CDR3 is CASSRKETQYF. CDR3 in DNA: TGCGCCAGCAGCAGAAAAGAGACCCAGTACTTC.

A single count supports this clone. The DNA of the CDR3 is TGTGCCAGCAGCTTAGCACAGTGGGATGAGCAGTTCTTC. This translates into CASSLAQWDEQFF. This chain uses TRBV7-9 with TRBJ2-1; D remains ambiguous. The CDR3 runs to 13 residues. The germline V gene encodes CDR1 SEHNR and CDR2 FQNEAQ (reference sequence). Trimming took 0 bases from V and 8 from J, leaving 8 bases between them.